This T cell receptor (beta chain) was recorded in a study of T cell changes during pregnancy in multiple sclerosis. Assay: immunoSEQ multiplex PCR; the TCRdb copy retains only in-frame clones and omits some. In the table there are 20,000 to 25,000 clones, less than 90% of which are singletons. Germline V lookup: CDR1 MNHNY, CDR2 SVGAGI (reference sequence). The CDR3 extends over 16 amino acids. With 11 bases clipped from V and 6 bases from J, the junction kept 15 bases outside the gene matches. This clone has just one count. This material consisted of CD8+ T cells from peripheral blood mononuclear cells, taken after pregnancy. The chain carries TRBV6-6 and TRBJ2-2, with 10 positions matching TRBD1. The TCR was taken from a female donor with multiple sclerosis, enrolled in a pregnancy study. Written as DNA, the CDR3 is TGTGCCGGCGGGGTCTGGGACAGGGGTATATCCGGGGAGCTGTTTTTT. Its protein product is CAGGVWDRGISGELFF.